The rows below give T cell receptor beta chains drawn from one sample of a study of control samples from healthy donors and cancer patients. Sequencing used immunoSEQ multiplex PCR; TCRdb keeps in-frame clones, though not all of them. The sample includes 96,000 or so clones, 80% to 95% of them seen just once. Sample: blood. Receptor source: a man aged 18 to 35 in good health. The CDR3 runs from the conserved cysteine through the conserved F or W. The order of the fields is D gene, clone size, V gene, J gene, CDR3 DNA, CDR3 protein. A D gene is named only where the DNA matches it firmly. A row's size may be missing; if present it is once, few, many or a size class.

D: -; size: -; V: TRBV27; J: TRBJ2-7; DNA: TGTGCCAGCAGTTTTAATCCAGGGTCAATCTACGAGCAGTACTTC; CDR3: CASSFNPGSIYEQYF
D: -; size: -; V: TRBV7-2; J: TRBJ1-5; DNA: TGTGCCAGCAGCTTAGCCGCGATGGGTCAGCCCCAGCATTTT; CDR3: CASSLAAMGQPQHF
D: TRBD1; size: -; V: TRBV29-1; J: TRBJ1-1; DNA: TGCAGCGTTGGGACAGGGGGCGGTAGTGTTGAAGCTTTCTTT; CDR3: CSVGTGGGSVEAFF
D: -; size: -; V: TRBV7-6; J: TRBJ1-2; DNA: TGTGCCAGCAGCTTAGGGGGTCGACAGTACAACTATGGCTACACCTTC; CDR3: CASSLGGRQYNYGYTF
D: -; size: -; V: TRBV19; J: TRBJ2-1; DNA: TGTGCCAGTAGTATGGGGGCAGGACACAATGAGCAGTTCTTC; CDR3: CASSMGAGHNEQFF
D: -; size: -; V: TRBV18; J: TRBJ1-1; DNA: TGTGCCAGCCGCCCACAGTCGAACACTGAAGCTTTCTTT; CDR3: CASRPQSNTEAFF
D: -; size: few; V: TRBV7-2; J: TRBJ1-5; DNA: TGTGCCAGCAGCTTAGCAGGGCCCAATCAGCCCCAGCATTTT; CDR3: CASSLAGPNQPQHF
D: TRBD1; size: few; V: TRBV7-3; J: TRBJ2-6; DNA: TGTGCCAGCAGGATACGGGGGTCCCAGGGGGCCGCTGGGGCCAACGTCCTGACTTTC; CDR3: CASRIRGSQGAAGANVLTF
D: -; size: -; V: TRBV7-8; J: TRBJ1-1; DNA: TGTGCCAGCAGCTTTGGACAGATGAACACTGAAGCTTTCTTT; CDR3: CASSFGQMNTEAFF
D: -; size: -; V: TRBV19; J: TRBJ1-2; DNA: TGTGCCAGTAGTATAGGGGACACAGCAGCCTGGGGCTATGGCTACACCTTC; CDR3: CASSIGDTAAWGYGYTF
D: TRBD2; size: -; V: TRBV10-3; J: TRBJ2-1; DNA: TGTGCCATCAGTGAGTCGTTTCGGGGGGATTACAATGAGCAGTTCTTC; CDR3: CAISESFRGDYNEQFF
D: -; size: -; V: TRBV3-1/TRBV3-2; J: TRBJ2-7; DNA: TGTGCCAGCAGCCACACCGAAAACTACGAGCAGTACTTC; CDR3: CASSHTENYEQYF
D: TRBD1; size: -; V: TRBV30; J: TRBJ1-5; DNA: TGTGCCTGGAGTGAAGGGGACAGGCCCTATAGCAATCAGCCCCAGCATTTT; CDR3: CAWSEGDRPYSNQPQHF
D: -; size: once; V: TRBV6-4; J: TRBJ2-3; DNA: TGTGCCAGCAGTGACTCCGCGACTCCGGGGGATGCAGATACGCAGTATTTT; CDR3: CASSDSATPGDADTQYF
D: -; size: -; V: TRBV5-1; J: TRBJ2-5; DNA: TGCGCCAGCAGCTTGGAAGGGGGGGAGGAGACCCAGTACTTC; CDR3: CASSLEGGEETQYF
D: -; size: -; V: TRBV29-1; J: TRBJ2-5; DNA: TGCAGCGTCCTACAAGCCTCAGGGGAGTACTTC; CDR3: CSVLQASGEYF
D: -; size: -; V: TRBV7-2; J: TRBJ2-3; DNA: TGTGCCAGCAGCTTATCCCTTATCGGCACAGATACGCAGTATTTT; CDR3: CASSLSLIGTDTQYF
D: TRBD2; size: -; V: TRBV15; J: TRBJ2-7; DNA: TGTGCCACCAGCAGAGATCTAGCTAGCGGGGGCCCCGAGCAGTACTTC; CDR3: CATSRDLASGGPEQYF
D: -; size: -; V: TRBV6-6; J: TRBJ1-2; DNA: TGTGCCAGCAGTTACTCGTCCAGCTATGGCTACACCTTC; CDR3: CASSYSSSYGYTF
D: -; size: once; V: TRBV9; J: TRBJ2-7; DNA: TGTGCCAGCAGCGTAGCTAGGGGGGCCCCCCCGTGGGAGCAGTACTTC; CDR3: CASSVARGAPPWEQYF
D: TRBD1; size: once; V: TRBV14; J: TRBJ1-6; DNA: TGTGCCAGCAGCCCCGGGACAGGGTCCCCGATTTATAATTCACCCCTCCACTTT; CDR3: CASSPGTGSPIYNSPLHF
D: -; size: -; V: TRBV6-1; J: TRBJ1-6; DNA: TGTGCCAGCAGTGATCCCAGTTCAGGGTTGAGTTCACCCCTCCACTTT; CDR3: CASSDPSSGLSSPLHF
D: TRBD1; size: -; V: TRBV4-1; J: TRBJ2-1; DNA: TGCGCCAGCAGCCAAGGGTCTGCAGGGGGCCGTGAGCAGTTCTTC; CDR3: CASSQGSAGGREQFF
D: -; size: few; V: TRBV5-5; J: TRBJ1-1; DNA: TGTGCCAGCAGCTTGATGGAAGTCACTGAAGCTTTCTTT; CDR3: CASSLMEVTEAFF
D: -; size: -; V: TRBV7-9; J: TRBJ1-1; DNA: TGTGCCAGCAGCTTAGGGGCCGGGGAAGCTTTCTTT; CDR3: CASSLGAGEAFF
D: -; size: once; V: TRBV3-1/TRBV3-2; J: TRBJ2-1; DNA: TGTGCCAGCAGCCAGACTAGTGGGATATACAATGAGCAGTTCTTC; CDR3: CASSQTSGIYNEQFF
D: TRBD1; size: -; V: TRBV5-4; J: TRBJ1-2; DNA: TGTGCCAGCAGCTTGGGACAGGGTCCCTACTATGGCTACACCTTC; CDR3: CASSLGQGPYYGYTF
D: -; size: -; V: TRBV29-1; J: TRBJ1-1; DNA: TGCAGCGTTGCCCAGGTGGGGAACACTGAAGCTTTCTTT; CDR3: CSVAQVGNTEAFF
D: TRBD1; size: -; V: TRBV19; J: TRBJ1-1; DNA: TGTGCCAGTAGTCTGGGACAGGGCTTCATGAACACTGAAGCTTTCTTT; CDR3: CASSLGQGFMNTEAFF
D: -; size: -; V: TRBV14; J: TRBJ2-7; DNA: TGTGCCAGCAGCCCTCCCGACAGGCCTGGCATGTGGGAGCAGTACTTC; CDR3: CASSPPDRPGMWEQYF
D: -; size: -; V: TRBV7-8; J: TRBJ1-3; DNA: TGTGCCAGCAGCTTAGAATCCGGGGCCGCGAACACCATATATTTT; CDR3: CASSLESGAANTIYF
D: TRBD1; size: -; V: TRBV27; J: TRBJ2-1; DNA: TGTGCCAGCAGTAGAGGACAGGGGGCTAGATCCTACAATGAGCAGTTCTTC; CDR3: CASSRGQGARSYNEQFF
D: TRBD1; size: once; V: TRBV5-4; J: TRBJ1-1; DNA: TGTGCCAGCAGCTCCGGGACAGGGGGCATTGAAGCTTTCTTT; CDR3: CASSSGTGGIEAFF
D: TRBD2; size: -; V: TRBV4-1; J: TRBJ2-7; DNA: TGCGCCAGCAGCCAAGGTACGGGGACTAGCGGGGGCTACGAGCAGTACTTC; CDR3: CASSQGTGTSGGYEQYF
D: TRBD1; size: once; V: TRBV6-1; J: TRBJ2-6; DNA: TGTGCCAGCAGTGAGGGATGGGACAGCTCTGGGGCCAACGTCCTGACTTTC; CDR3: CASSEGWDSSGANVLTF
D: -; size: -; V: TRBV6-2/TRBV6-3; J: TRBJ2-4; DNA: TGTGCCAGCAGTTTAAACAGGGTTGGAAACATTCAGTACTTC; CDR3: CASSLNRVGNIQYF
D: -; size: -; V: TRBV15; J: TRBJ2-1; DNA: TGTGCCACCAGCAGAGTTCCCGGGACGGGCTACAATGAGCAGTTCTTC; CDR3: CATSRVPGTGYNEQFF
D: TRBD1; size: -; V: TRBV9; J: TRBJ1-6; DNA: TGTGCCAGCAGCACAACTCCGGGACAGGGGCGTAATTCACCCCTCCACTTT; CDR3: CASSTTPGQGRNSPLHF
D: -; size: -; V: TRBV19; J: TRBJ1-2; DNA: TGTGCCAGTAGTATCGCACCCTCTAGGAACTATGGCTACACCTTC; CDR3: CASSIAPSRNYGYTF